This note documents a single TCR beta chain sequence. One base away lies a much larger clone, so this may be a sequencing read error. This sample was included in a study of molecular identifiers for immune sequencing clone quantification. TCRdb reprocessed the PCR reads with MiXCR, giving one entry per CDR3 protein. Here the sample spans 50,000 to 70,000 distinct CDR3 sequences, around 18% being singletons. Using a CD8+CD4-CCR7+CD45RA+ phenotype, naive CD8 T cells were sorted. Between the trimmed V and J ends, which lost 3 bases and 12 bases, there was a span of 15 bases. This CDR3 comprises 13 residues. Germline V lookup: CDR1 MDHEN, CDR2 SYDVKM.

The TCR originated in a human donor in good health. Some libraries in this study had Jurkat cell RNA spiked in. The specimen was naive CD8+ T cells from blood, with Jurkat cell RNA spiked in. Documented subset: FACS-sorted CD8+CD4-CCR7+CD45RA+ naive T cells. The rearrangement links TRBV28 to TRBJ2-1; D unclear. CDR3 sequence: CASSFRPPDGQFF. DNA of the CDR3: TGTGCCAGCAGTTTCAGACCCCCCGATGGGCAGTTCTTC.